The 15 T cell receptor beta chains presented below share a single source sample, sequenced in a study of control samples from healthy donors and cancer patients. Measured with immunoSEQ multiplex PCR; TCRdb has only the in-frame clones, and not every one. Here the sample spans roughly 54,000 clones, around 96% being singletons. Sequencing was performed on blood. These TCRs come from a young woman in good health.

V gene TRBV3-1 (or the pseudogene TRBV3-2) combines with J gene TRBJ1-5, with unresolved D. Germline V gene lookup returns CDR1 LGHDT and CDR2 YNNKEL (reference sequence). The CDR3 has 14 amino acids. V lost 1 base and J lost 0, with 4 bases in between. The CDR3 loop is CASSQGHSNQPQHF. In DNA form, the CDR3 reads TGTGCCAGCAGCCAAGGGCATAGCAATCAGCCCCAGCATTTT.

The rearrangement uses TRBV3-1 (or the pseudogene TRBV3-2) and TRBJ1-1; D gene uncertain. V was shortened by 4 bases and J by 6 bases, with 12 bases between the two germline ends. In germline, CDR1 is LGHDT, CDR2 YNNKEL (reference sequence). CDR3 size: 13 residues. Here the CDR3 DNA reads TGTGCCAGCAGCCCTGGTGGGTTCGCTGAAGCTTTCTTT. As protein: CASSPGGFAEAFF.

The chain couples TRBV6-5 to TRBJ1-4; D remains ambiguous. CDR1 and CDR2 (germline): MNHEY, SVGAGI. The V end lost 6 bases, the J end lost 0 bases, and 11 bases lay between the germline ends. This CDR3 has 15 residues. The CDR3 spells CASSPTPATNEKLFF. DNA for the CDR3: TGTGCCAGCAGCCCGACACCTGCAACTAATGAAAAACTGTTTTTT.

The V gene is TRBV28, the J gene TRBJ1-1; 7 bases match TRBD1. Losses at the gene ends were 8 bases for V and 0 bases for J; bases not matched to a gene: 9. Germline V gives CDR1 MDHEN, CDR2 SYDVKM. This CDR3 has 15 amino acids. The CDR3 reads CASRDSKSMNTEAFF. The CDR3 bases are TGTGCCAGCCGGGACAGCAAATCCATGAACACTGAAGCTTTCTTT.

The CDR3 loop is CASSLLSDEQFF. Here the CDR3 DNA reads TGTGCCAGCAGCTTATTGTCCGATGAGCAGTTCTTC. The gene calls are TRBV5-4 and TRBJ2-1, with no clear D. Per germline, CDR1 SGHNT and CDR2 YYREEE (reference sequence). The CDR3 covers 12 residues. V lost 2 bases and J 8 bases, leaving 8 bases between the germline ends.

This sequence joins TRBV11-2 and TRBJ1-6, with 10 bases fitting TRBD1. CDR1 SGHAT and CDR2 FQNNGV come from the germline V gene. This CDR3 has 14 residues. V shed 5 bases, J shed 9 bases, and the junction held 4 bases outside the gene matches. CDR3 protein: CASSARDRGSPLHF. DNA for the CDR3: TGTGCCAGCAGCGCCAGGGACAGGGGTTCACCCCTCCACTTT.

The CDR3, as DNA: TGTGCCAGTAGTATACCCCCAGGGGGGTCGACAGATACGCAGTATTTT. It translates to CASSIPPGGSTDTQYF. J is TRBJ2-3 and V is TRBV19; D possibly corresponds to TRBD1 (7 bases). V lost 2 bases, J lost 3 bases, and 15 bases lay in between. From germline, CDR1 is LNHDA and CDR2 SQIVND (reference sequence). The CDR3 consists of 16 residues.

This chain connects TRBV2 to TRBJ1-2; TRBD1 aligns across 8 bases. Trimming removed 9 bases from V and 6 bases from J; junction bases left unmatched: 6. CDR3 length: 12 amino acids. Germline-derived CDR1 and CDR2 are SNHLY and FYNNEI. CDR3 DNA: TGTGCCAGACGGACAGGGAATAATGGCTACACCTTC. This encodes CARRTGNNGYTF.

The chain uses TRBV6-5 and TRBJ1-2; TRBD1 might be the D (6 bases). Trimming cost V 7 bases and J 0 bases, with 12 bases left between them. Germline CDR1 is MNHEY and CDR2 is SVGAGI. The CDR3 contains 14 residues. The CDR3 is CASTPWGPNYGYTF. The CDR3 DNA reads TGTGCCAGCACTCCCTGGGGGCCTAACTATGGCTACACCTTC.

This rearrangement joins TRBV6-1 to TRBJ1-6; no clear D. Per germline, CDR1 MNHNS and CDR2 SASEGT. The V end was cut by 2 bases, the J end by 8 bases, with 7 bases between. The CDR3 covers 13 residues. The CDR3 loop reads CASSERADSPLHF. For the CDR3, the DNA is TGTGCCAGCAGTGAACGGGCCGATTCACCCCTCCACTTT.

The J gene is TRBJ1-3, the V gene TRBV7-8, with D hard to call. With 0 bases removed from V and 0 bases from J, the gap between germline ends came to 9 bases. CDR3 length: 16 residues. Germline V gene sequence: CDR1 SGHVS, CDR2 FQNEAQ. CDR3 loop: CASSLAGPNSGNTIYF. DNA of the CDR3: TGTGCCAGCAGCTTAGCAGGCCCGAACTCTGGAAACACCATATATTTT.

The V and J genes are TRBV5-5 and TRBJ1-2; D is unclear. The V end was cut by 4 bases, the J end by 4 bases, with 20 bases between. The CDR3 totals 16 residues. Germline V gene sequence: CDR1 SGHKS, CDR2 YYEKEE (reference sequence). The DNA of the CDR3 is TGTGCCAGCAGCCCAAGGGAGGAACGGGGTATCTATGGCTACACCTTC. Protein: CASSPREERGIYGYTF.

The gene calls are TRBV3-1 (or the pseudogene TRBV3-2) and TRBJ2-7; 8 positions match TRBD1. Germline V lookup: CDR1 LGHDT, CDR2 YNNKEL (reference sequence). CDR3 size: 15 residues. Germline trimming cut 4 bases from V and 2 bases from J; bases unmatched to any gene: 7. In nucleotides, the CDR3 is TGTGCCAGCAGCCGGGGACAGGAGCGTACCTACGAGCAGTACTTC. Its translation: CASSRGQERTYEQYF.

The genes are TRBV7-3 and TRBJ2-5, with 13 bases that match TRBD2. The germline gives CDR1 SGHTA, CDR2 FQGTGA. The CDR3 length is 18 residues. After removal of 0 bases from V and 0 bases from J, the junction contained 4 bases not matched to a gene. DNA for the CDR3: TGTGCCAGCAGCTTAACTCAACTAGCGGGAGGGAACCAAGAGACCCAGTACTTC. This gives the protein CASSLTQLAGGNQETQYF. The full variable domain, rest sourced from reference TRBV7-3 and TRBJ2-5, is GAGVSQTPSNKVTEKGKYVELRCDPISGHTALYWYRQSLGQGPEFLIYFQGTGAADDSGLPNDRFFAVRPEGSVSTLKIQRTERGDSAVYLCASSLTQLAGGNQETQYFGPGTRLLVL.

This sequence joins TRBV3-1 (or the pseudogene TRBV3-2) and TRBJ1-2; D call uncertain. The CDR3 loop spans 13 amino acids. The V gene lost 4 bases and the J gene lost 0 bases, with 6 bases spanning the gap. Looked up from germline, CDR1 is LGHDT and CDR2 is YNNKEL (reference sequence). The CDR3 bases are TGTGCCAGCAGCCCCCGGGCTAACTATGGCTACACCTTC. It specifies CASSPRANYGYTF.